The clone carrying this T cell receptor beta chain has a handful of counts. Antigen unknown. The sample is drawn from a study of OX40 agonist ivuxolimab in advanced cancers. Study-wide context: Given to patients was ivuxolimab, an agonistic anti-OX40 (CD134) antibody. Prior checkpoint blockade (anti-PD-1, anti-PD-L1 or anti-CTLA-4) was permitted; about 40% had it. Study-level findings and limits: Both blood CD4+ and CD8+ T cells showed clonal growth by week 6 at 0.1 to 3.0 mg/kg. On average, CD8+ T cells had more expanded clones than CD4+.

Profiled with immunoSEQ multiplex PCR; TCRdb holds only in-frame clones, not every one. This sample carries approximately 28,000 clones, roughly 84% of them seen once, and the ten largest clones take roughly a sixth. The CDR3 totals 15 residues. The sequence came from an adult with an advanced solid tumor such as melanoma, head and neck, liver or kidney cancer. The sample consisted of CD4+ or CD8+ T cells sorted from blood, taken in a trial of the OX40 agonist ivuxolimab. The chain carries TRBV21-1 and TRBJ1-1. TRBV21-1 is a pseudogene locus. CDR3 nucleotide sequence: TGTGCCAGCAGCAAAGAGAGGGCCGGGAACACTGAAGCTTTCTTT. This translates into CASSKERAGNTEAFF.